This T cell receptor (beta chain) was recorded in a study of cytomegalovirus exposure and HLA in healthy donors. Background on the study: Later, an analysis reported that the roughly 120 validation repertoires had used the same platform as the roughly 650 first-cohort repertoires.

The germline V gene encodes CDR1 SGHRS and CDR2 YFSETQ. The V and J ends lost 3 bases and 6 bases respectively, with 9 bases between them. The CDR3 spans 12 residues. Study-wide findings and caveats: Reports described diagnosis of cytomegalovirus status by the classifier as highly specific and sensitive.

In the case of this clone: Its antigen is unidentified.

Produced via immunoSEQ multiplex PCR; TCRdb's table is partial and in-frame only. The data contain around 74,000 clones, around 81% of them seen just once; the ten biggest clones take up approximately 3%. Sequencing was carried out using PBMCs. This receptor was obtained from a man aged 25-45 years in good health and CMV-seronegative. V is TRBV5-1 and J is TRBJ1-1; D not certain. CDR3 sequence reads: CASSSLGAEAFF. In DNA form, the CDR3 reads TGCGCCAGCAGCTCTCTCGGGGCTGAAGCTTTCTTT. Full variable domain (remainder filled in from reference TRBV5-1 and TRBJ1-1): KAGVTQTPRYLIKTRGQQVTLSCSPISGHRSVSWYQQTPGQGLQFLFEYFSETQRNKGNFPGRFSGRQFSNSRSEMNVSTLELGDSALYLCASSSLGAEAFFGQGTRLTVV.